These T cell receptor beta chains were read from a single sample in a study of T cells after yellow fever vaccination. Via MiXCR, TCRdb re-called the 5' RACE reads, giving one row per CDR3 protein. The sample yields some 340,000 distinct CDR3 sequences, about 11% seen once. The material sequenced was CD4+ T cells sorted from PBMCs, taken 45 days after the yellow fever booster vaccination. Every receptor here comes from a man between 18 and 35 years old who received the YFV17D yellow fever vaccine. The CDR3 runs from the conserved cysteine through the conserved F or W. D genes are given only for firm matches. A clone size is listed for some rows: how often the clone was seen (once, few, many), or a class if it is expanded.

v_gene	len	abundance	j_gene	d_gene	CDR3aa	CDR3nt
TRBV9	15	-	TRBJ2-1	TRBD2	CASSVESGGGNEQFF	TGTGCCAGCAGCGTAGAAAGTGGGGGAGGGAATGAGCAGTTCTTC
TRBV20-1	11	few	TRBJ1-1	-	CSARVNTEAFF	TGCAGTGCTAGGGTTAACACTGAAGCTTTCTTT
TRBV27	17	few	TRBJ1-1	-	CASRTSTGLLGHTEAFF	TGTGCCAGCAGGACCTCAACAGGGTTACTAGGGCACACTGAAGCTTTCTTT
TRBV6-1	14	many	TRBJ2-5	-	CASSEGAGHETQYF	TGTGCCAGCAGTGAAGGGGCGGGCCACGAGACCCAGTACTTC
TRBV5-4	14	-	TRBJ1-2	TRBD1	CASSTLQGASGYTF	TGTGCCAGCAGCACATTACAGGGGGCAAGTGGCTACACCTTC
TRBV30	12	once	TRBJ1-2	-	CAWSVLVGGYTF	TGTGCCTGGAGTGTACTGGTGGGTGGCTACACCTTC
TRBV6-2/TRBV6-3	15	-	TRBJ1-2	TRBD1	CASSQGTGANYGYTF	TGTGCCAGCAGCCAGGGGACAGGCGCTAACTATGGCTACACCTTC
TRBV9	14	few	TRBJ1-1	TRBD1	CASSDNRGLTEAFF	TGTGCCAGCAGCGACAACAGGGGGCTCACTGAAGCTTTCTTT
TRBV12-3/TRBV12-4	15	few	TRBJ2-6	-	CASTKGLAGANVLTF	TGTGCCAGCACAAAAGGTCTGGCTGGGGCCAACGTCCTGACTTTC
TRBV24-1	13	few	TRBJ2-3	-	CAVGQGGRDTQYF	TGTGCTGTGGGGCAGGGGGGAAGAGATACGCAGTATTTT